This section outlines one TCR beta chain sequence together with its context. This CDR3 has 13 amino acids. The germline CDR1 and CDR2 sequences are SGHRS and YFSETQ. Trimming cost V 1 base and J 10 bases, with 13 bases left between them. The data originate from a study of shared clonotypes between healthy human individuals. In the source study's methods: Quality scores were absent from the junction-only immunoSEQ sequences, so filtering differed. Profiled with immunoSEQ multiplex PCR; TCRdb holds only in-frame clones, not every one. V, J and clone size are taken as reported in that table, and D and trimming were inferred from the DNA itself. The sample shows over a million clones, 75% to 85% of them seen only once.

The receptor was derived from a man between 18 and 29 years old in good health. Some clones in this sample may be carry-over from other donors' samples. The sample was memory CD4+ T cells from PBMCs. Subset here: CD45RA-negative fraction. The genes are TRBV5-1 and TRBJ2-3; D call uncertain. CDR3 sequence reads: CASSLSARLPQYF. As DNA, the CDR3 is TGCGCCAGCAGCTTGTCGGCCCGATTACCGCAGTATTTT.